Following are 31 T cell receptor beta chains from one sample sequenced in a study of T cells after yellow fever vaccination. From the 5' RACE reads, TCRdb called clonotypes with MiXCR, one entry per CDR3 protein. The sample includes 610,000 or so distinct CDR3 sequences, about 12% of them seen just once. The source material was PBMCs, sampled on the day of the yellow fever booster vaccination. Receptor source: a man aged 30 to 39 who received the YFV17D yellow fever vaccine.

This clonotype was seen more than once but under ten times. The genes are TRBV5-1 and TRBJ2-5, with TRBD2 identical over 13 bases. The CDR3 contains 17 residues. CDR1 is SGHRS, CDR2 YFSETQ, per germline. Germline trimming cut 0 bases from V and 1 base from J; bases unmatched to any gene: 3. The CDR3 DNA reads TGCGCCAGCAGCTTGGTGCGGACTAGCGGGAGCCAAGAGACCCAGTACTTC. Encoded protein: CASSLVRTSGSQETQYF.

The table lists this clonotype with a few counts. V usage is TRBV2 and J usage is TRBJ1-2, with 7 positions matching TRBD1. The CDR3 contains 15 residues. Germline trimming cut 6 bases from V and 5 bases from J; bases unmatched to any gene: 12. From germline, CDR1 is SNHLY and CDR2 FYNNEI. The CDR3 region has the DNA TGTGCCAGCAGGGTAGCTCACTTACAGGGGTATGGCTACACCTTC. Translated, it gives CASRVAHLQGYGYTF.

This clonotype was seen only a few times. The gene calls are TRBV12-3 or TRBV12-4 and TRBJ2-6, with unresolved D. This CDR3 comprises 16 residues. Deletions cut 6 bases from V and 0 bases from J, with 12 bases between. The CDR3: CASRRQINSGANVLTF. The CDR3, as DNA: TGTGCCAGCAGAAGACAAATAAACTCTGGGGCCAACGTCCTGACTTTC.

V and J are TRBV30 and TRBJ2-2, with 12 bases lining up with TRBD2. Germline CDR1 and CDR2: GTSNPN and SVGIG (reference sequence). V lost 4 bases and J lost 5; bases outside the gene matches: 8. The CDR3 has 16 amino acids. The DNA of the CDR3 is TGTGCCTGGACTAGCGGGAGGGTTGGGGAAACCGGGGAGCTGTTTTTT. Translation gives CAWTSGRVGETGELFF.

This chain links TRBV2 with TRBJ2-5; 8 bases are a match to TRBD2. With 7 bases clipped from V and 5 bases from J, the junction kept 9 bases outside the gene matches. CDR3 length: 14 residues. CDR1 is SNHLY and CDR2 is FYNNEI in the germline V gene. The CDR3 DNA reads as TGTGCCAGCATAGACGGGAGGGCCGGTGAGACCCAGTACTTC. Its protein is CASIDGRAGETQYF.

Details on this clonotype: Because the CDR3 is missing its conserved closing phenylalanine or tryptophan, this is likely a read error. This chain joins TRBV12-3 or TRBV12-4 and TRBJ2-1; D is uncertain. The CDR3 spans 14 residues. V lost 3 bases, J lost 4 bases, and 10 bases lay in between. CDR3 in DNA: TGTGCCAGCAGTTTCTTAGACTTATACAATGAGCAGTTCTCC. Amino acids: CASSFLDLYNEQFS.

The V and J genes are TRBV2 and TRBJ2-7; the match to TRBD1 covers 12 bases. Per the germline V gene, CDR1 is SNHLY and CDR2 is FYNNEI. With 10 bases clipped from V and 4 bases from J, the junction kept 8 bases outside the gene matches. The CDR3 spans 14 residues. The CDR3 is CATRWGQGAYEQYF. Here the CDR3 DNA reads TGTGCCACCCGATGGGGACAGGGGGCTTACGAGCAGTACTTC.

This clonotype was seen only a few times. The chain carries TRBV5-1 and TRBJ1-1; tentative D call: TRBD1 (6 bases). The germline CDR1 and CDR2 sequences are SGHRS and YFSETQ. The CDR3 covers 12 residues. Trimming took off 4 bases at V and 3 bases at J, with 7 bases between the two ends. CDR3 in amino acids: CASSGQHTEAFF. The CDR3, as DNA: TGCGCCAGCAGCGGACAGCACACTGAAGCTTTCTTT.

This sequence joins TRBV7-8 and TRBJ2-7; 9 bases match TRBD2. Trimming cost V 4 bases and J 0 bases; bases outside gene matches: 7. The CDR3 is 16 residues long. Germline CDR1 reads SGHVS; CDR2 reads FQNEAQ. The CDR3 region has the DNA TGTGCCAGCAGCTCACAACTAGCGGGCGCCTCCTACGAGCAGTACTTC. Amino acid sequence: CASSSQLAGASYEQYF. Drawing the rest from reference TRBV7-8 and TRBJ2-7, the complete variable domain is GAGVSQSPRYKVAKRGQDVALRCDPISGHVSLFWYQQALGQGPEFLTYFQNEAQLDKSGLPSDRFFAERPEGSVSTLKIQRTQQEDSAVYLCASSSQLAGASYEQYFGPGTRLTVT.

This clonotype turned up a few times. The rearrangement joins TRBV7-2 to TRBJ2-5, with D possibly being TRBD2 (6 bases). The V end lost 4 bases, the J end lost 4 bases, and 16 bases lay between the germline ends. The CDR3 totals 15 residues. Germline V lookup: CDR1 SGHTA, CDR2 FQGNSA. CDR3 sequence (DNA): TGTGCCAGCAGCTCCAGCGCACCAGCGGGAGAGACCCAGTACTTC. Amino acid sequence: CASSSSAPAGETQYF.

This clonotype has just a few counts. CDR3 loop: CASSLGLGTGELFF. The CDR3 nucleotides read TGTGCCAGCAGTTTAGGGCTAGGAACCGGGGAGCTGTTTTTT. The chain has TRBV12-3 or TRBV12-4 and TRBJ2-2; unclear D gene. The CDR3 loop spans 14 amino acids. V gave up 1 base and J gave up 5 bases, with 8 bases separating them.

This clonotype was counted a few times. The chain joins TRBV9 to TRBJ2-2; tentative D call: TRBD1 (6 bases). From germline, CDR1 is SGDLS and CDR2 YYNGEE. The CDR3 has 15 residues. V was cut by 3 bases and J by 1 base, with 10 bases left in between. The CDR3 DNA follows: TGTGCCAGCAGCGGACGACAGGAGAACACCGGGGAGCTGTTTTTT. Protein product: CASSGRQENTGELFF.

The V and J genes are TRBV28 and TRBJ2-1; D call uncertain. CDR1 MDHEN and CDR2 SYDVKM come from the germline V gene. Deletions cut 7 bases from V and 10 bases from J, with 11 bases between. The CDR3 loop spans 11 amino acids. The CDR3 protein is CASIREREQFF. CDR3 in DNA: TGTGCCAGCATTCGTGAGCGCGAGCAGTTCTTC.

Only a few counts were recorded for this clonotype. This rearrangement joins TRBV15 to TRBJ1-1, with unresolved D. Germline V CDR1 and CDR2: LNHNV, YYDKDF (reference sequence). This CDR3 contains 15 residues. The V gene lost 0 bases and the J gene lost 2 bases, with 10 bases spanning the gap. The CDR3 DNA reads TGTGCCACCAGCAGAGATCGCTGGGCCAACACTGAAGCTTTCTTT. It translates to CATSRDRWANTEAFF.

The chain joins TRBV19 to TRBJ2-2; the D gene is possibly TRBD1 (7 bases). Germline values: CDR1 LNHDA, CDR2 SQIVND (reference sequence). V was clipped by 4 bases and J by 3 bases, with 12 bases between them. There are 15 residues in the CDR3. The CDR3 protein is CASSRPGGYTGELFF. The CDR3 DNA reads TGTGCCAGTAGTAGGCCAGGGGGGTACACCGGGGAGCTGTTTTTT. Full variable domain (remainder filled in from reference TRBV19 and TRBJ2-2): DGGITQSPKYLFRKEGQNVTLSCEQNLNHDAMYWYRQDPGQGLRLIYYSQIVNDFQKGDIAEGYSVSREKKESFPLTVTSAQKNPTAFYLCASSRPGGYTGELFFGEGSRLTVL.

This clonotype occurred a few times. The CDR3 here is CARDLPGERECPYNEQFF. The CDR3 region has the DNA TGTGCCAGAGACCTTCCCGGGGAGCGGGAGTGTCCCTACAATGAGCAGTTCTTC. This chain uses TRBV9 with TRBJ2-1; 8 nucleotides line up with TRBD2. The CDR3 covers 18 residues. The trim removed 8 bases at V and 2 bases at J, leaving 18 bases unmatched. Germline CDR1 SGDLS, CDR2 YYNGEE. Full variable domain (rest looked up from reference TRBV9 and TRBJ2-1): DSGVTQTPKHLITATGQRVTLRCSPRSGDLSVYWYQQSLDQGLQFLIQYYNGEERAKGNILERFSAQQFPDLHSELNLSSLELGDSALYFCARDLPGERECPYNEQFFGPGTRLTVL.

V and J are TRBV10-3 and TRBJ1-2, with a tentative D call TRBD1 (5 bases). The length of the CDR3 is 15 residues. Trimming removed 0 bases from V and 6 bases from J, with 14 bases in between. Germline-derived CDR1 and CDR2 are ENHRY and SYGVKD. The CDR3 nucleotides read TGTGCCATCAGTGAGTCGGGGGGACGGAGAAATGGCTACACCTTC. Protein sequence: CAISESGGRRNGYTF.

The chain combines TRBV13 with TRBJ2-5, with D tentatively TRBD2 (6 bases). This CDR3 has 12 residues. V was clipped by 5 bases and J by 5 bases, with 9 bases between them. Germline lookup yields CDR1 PRHDT and CDR2 FYEKMQ (reference sequence). CDR3 region: CASSGGLETQYF. The CDR3 DNA reads as TGTGCCAGCAGCGGAGGGCTGGAGACCCAGTACTTC.

V gene TRBV7-9 combines with J gene TRBJ2-1, with no clear D. Trimming cost V 4 bases and J 3 bases, with 7 bases left between them. From germline, CDR1 is SEHNR and CDR2 FQNEAQ (reference sequence). The CDR3 totals 13 residues. The chain's CDR3 is CASSYDDYNEQFF. The CDR3 bases are TGTGCCAGCAGCTATGACGACTACAATGAGCAGTTCTTC.

This clonotype appeared a few times. This rearrangement joins TRBV25-1 to TRBJ2-6; TRBD1 aligns across 9 bases. Trimming took 2 bases from V and 1 from J; bases not matched to a gene: 6. The CDR3 length is 18 residues. Germline assignment: CDR1 MGHDK and CDR2 SYGVNS. CDR3 DNA sequence: TGTGCCAGCAGTGAAGTGGGGACAGGGACTTCTGGGGCCAACGTCCTGACTTTC. Its protein is CASSEVGTGTSGANVLTF. Combining the CDR3 with reference TRBV25-1 and TRBJ2-6 gives the whole variable domain EADIYQTPRYLVIGTGKKITLECSQTMGHDKMYWYQQDPGMELHLIHYSYGVNSTEKGDLSSESTVSRIRTEHFPLTLESARPSHTSQYLCASSEVGTGTSGANVLTFGAGSRLTVL.

DNA of the CDR3: TGCGCCAGCAGCCACGCCCTGGCAGACCAAGAGACCCAGTACTTC. Its protein product is CASSHALADQETQYF. The V call is TRBV4-3, the J call TRBJ2-5; the D is unclear. Germline V lookup: CDR1 LGHNA, CDR2 YSLEER. V lost 3 bases, J lost 0 bases, and 11 bases lay in between. The CDR3 is 15 amino acids.

This clonotype was seen a few times. CDR3 sequence: CASSPRTSGSQQYF. CDR3 nucleotides: TGTGCCAGCAGCCCCCGGACTAGCGGGAGTCAGCAGTACTTC. This chain uses TRBV7-2 with TRBJ2-7; 13 bases agree with TRBD2. V gave up 5 bases and J gave up 8 bases; unmatched junction bases: 6. The CDR3 is 14 amino acids. Germline V gives CDR1 SGHTA, CDR2 FQGNSA. The variable domain in full, completed from reference TRBV7-2 and TRBJ2-7, reads GAGVSQSPSNKVTEKGKDVELRCDPISGHTALYWYRQSLGQGLEFLIYFQGNSAPDKSGLPSDRFSAERTGGSVSTLTIQRTQQEDSAVYLCASSPRTSGSQQYFGPGTRLTVT.

This chain uses TRBV10-1 with TRBJ2-7; a weak D match, TRBD2 (5 bases). Trimming shortened V by 0 bases and J by 6 bases, and 12 bases separated the two germline ends. Germline V gives CDR1 WNHNN, CDR2 SYGVQD (reference sequence). This CDR3 has 14 amino acids. CDR3 nucleotides: TGCGCCAGCAGTGAGTCAATGACTACCGGCGAGCAGTACTTC. This translates into CASSESMTTGEQYF.

This clonotype has only a few counts. V gene TRBV12-5 combines with J gene TRBJ1-1; tentative D call: TRBD1 (6 bases). This CDR3 comprises 13 residues. Germline CDR1 is LGHNT and CDR2 is FRNRAP. V dropped 1 base and J dropped 4 bases, with 7 bases sitting between them. CDR3 protein: CASGLETGTEAFF. The CDR3, as DNA: TGTGCTAGTGGTTTGGAGACAGGCACTGAAGCTTTCTTT.

The sample holds a few counts of this clonotype. The chain combines TRBV13 with TRBJ2-1; TRBD2 matches at 11 bases. Looked up from germline, CDR1 is PRHDT and CDR2 is FYEKMQ (reference sequence). With V trimmed by 4 bases and J by 8 bases, 10 bases remained unmatched. CDR3 size: 16 residues. CDR3 nucleotide sequence: TGTGCCAGCAGCTCTCCACGCCTTAGCGGGAGGGATGAGCAGTTCTTC. Translation: CASSSPRLSGRDEQFF.

The gene calls are TRBV19 and TRBJ1-5, with unresolved D. Germline CDR1 reads LNHDA; CDR2 reads SQIVND (reference sequence). This CDR3 region has 15 residues. Trimming removed 4 bases at V and 2 bases at J, with 12 bases between. In nucleotides, the CDR3 is TGTGCCAGTAGTAGCAAGGGAGGAGGCAATCAGCCCCAGCATTTT. Its protein product is CASSSKGGGNQPQHF.

This rearrangement joins TRBV12-3 or TRBV12-4 to TRBJ2-1; weak D call: TRBD2 (5 bases). V was trimmed by 0 bases and J by 2 bases, leaving 8 bases between them. The CDR3 runs to 15 residues. The CDR3 DNA is TGTGCCAGCAGTTTAGCGGGAGTCCCCTACAATGAGCAGTTCTTC. Protein product: CASSLAGVPYNEQFF.

This clonotype turned up a few times. This chain's CDR3 is CASSLDRMTWEQYF. The CDR3 coding sequence is TGCGCCAGCAGCTTGGACAGGATGACTTGGGAGCAGTACTTC. The V call is TRBV5-1, the J call TRBJ2-7, with a tentative D call TRBD1 (5 bases). The length of the CDR3 is 14 residues. In germline, CDR1 is SGHRS, CDR2 YFSETQ. Trimming removed 0 bases from V and 7 bases from J, with 14 bases in between.

This clonotype was counted ten times or more. The V and J genes are TRBV18 and TRBJ2-7; D unclear. Germline V gene sequence: CDR1 KGHSH, CDR2 LQKENI. The CDR3 consists of 16 residues. V lost 0 bases, J lost 0 bases, and 12 bases lay in between. The CDR3 DNA reads as TGTGCCAGCTCACCACCCCTTCCGTACAGCTCCTACGAGCAGTACTTC. It translates to CASSPPLPYSSYEQYF. Supplemented by reference TRBV18 and TRBJ2-7, the full variable domain reads NAGVMQNPRHLVRRRGQEARLRCSPMKGHSHVYWYRQLPEEGLKFMVYLQKENIIDESGMPKERFSAEFPKEGPSILRIQQVVRGDSAAYFCASSPPLPYSSYEQYFGPGTRLTVT.

This clonotype has a handful of counts. The chain employs TRBV19 and TRBJ1-2; D gene unclear. V lost 6 bases to trimming and J lost 3 bases, with 20 bases between them. CDR3 size: 16 residues. Germline CDR1 and CDR2: LNHDA and SQIVND (reference sequence). The CDR3 loop reads CASSVLTSLRDYGYTF. CDR3 in DNA: TGTGCCAGTAGCGTCCTAACAAGCCTCCGGGACTATGGCTACACCTTC.

This clonotype was detected many times. This chain uses TRBV6-4 with TRBJ2-2; D might be TRBD1 (6 bases). Germline assignment: CDR1 MRHNA and CDR2 SNTAGT. CDR3 length: 16 amino acids. Trimming cost V 0 bases and J 4 bases, with 12 bases left between them. CDR3 residues: CASSDSWGHGTGELFF. CDR3 DNA: TGTGCCAGCAGTGACTCCTGGGGGCATGGCACCGGGGAGCTGTTTTTT.